This T cell receptor beta chain was documented in a study of blood T cell repertoires in COVID-19. Study information: The United States, Italy and Spain supplied acute and convalescent COVID-19 samples.

The method was immunoSEQ multiplex PCR; TCRdb's version includes in-frame clones alone and lacks a portion of them. The sample lists 50,000 to 55,000 clones, more than 85% occurring once. Source material: peripheral blood. This TCR derives from a human donor with active COVID-19. The donor label of this sample is uncertain.

This CDR3 is CASSQDSPRGRSTDTQYF. The CDR3, as DNA: TGCGCCAGCAGCCAAGACTCCCCCAGGGGGCGTAGCACAGATACGCAGTATTTT. The rearrangement links TRBV4-3 to TRBJ2-3, with 8 bases identical to TRBD1. Losses at the gene ends were 0 bases for V and 0 bases for J; bases not matched to a gene: 8. The CDR3 is 18 amino acids. Germline assignment: CDR1 LGHNA and CDR2 YSLEER.